This T cell receptor beta chain was found in a study of blood T cells in healthy people across ages. Study observations and caveats: Naive T cell percentage and TCR beta diversity correlated strongly. TCR beta diversity, measured per million T cells, fell in a roughly linear way with age.

Donors each provided roughly 10 milliliters of peripheral blood. Trimming left V 1 base short and J 3 bases short, with 12 bases between. This CDR3 has 15 amino acids. CDR1 and CDR2 from the germline V gene are SGHAT and FQDESV (reference sequence). Using a J-beta primer mix together with a sample-barcoded 5' primer, a second PCR was run for roughly 6 to 12 cycles. Template switching added a 12-random-nucleotide identifier to every cDNA molecule. MiXCR, applied by TCRdb to the 5' RACE reads, yields one record per CDR3 protein. Seen here are around 580,000 distinct CDR3 sequences, around 48% observed once, and the top ten hold 20% to 25%. This clonotype has just a few counts. Antigen: not known.

The J gene is TRBJ2-5, the V gene TRBV11-1; D may be TRBD2 (5 bases). This clonotype was sampled from a man of 80 years or more in good health. The sample was blood. CDR3 DNA sequence: TGTGCCAGCAGCTTAGGAGGGTACCGGGAAGAGACCCAGTACTTC. It specifies CASSLGGYREETQYF. The complete variable domain, with remaining parts taken from reference TRBV11-1 and TRBJ2-5, reads EAEVAQSPRYKITEKSQAVAFWCDPISGHATLYWYRQILGQGPELLVQFQDESVVDDSQLPKDRFSAERLKGVDSTLKIQPAELGDSAMYLCASSLGGYREETQYFGPGTRLLVL.